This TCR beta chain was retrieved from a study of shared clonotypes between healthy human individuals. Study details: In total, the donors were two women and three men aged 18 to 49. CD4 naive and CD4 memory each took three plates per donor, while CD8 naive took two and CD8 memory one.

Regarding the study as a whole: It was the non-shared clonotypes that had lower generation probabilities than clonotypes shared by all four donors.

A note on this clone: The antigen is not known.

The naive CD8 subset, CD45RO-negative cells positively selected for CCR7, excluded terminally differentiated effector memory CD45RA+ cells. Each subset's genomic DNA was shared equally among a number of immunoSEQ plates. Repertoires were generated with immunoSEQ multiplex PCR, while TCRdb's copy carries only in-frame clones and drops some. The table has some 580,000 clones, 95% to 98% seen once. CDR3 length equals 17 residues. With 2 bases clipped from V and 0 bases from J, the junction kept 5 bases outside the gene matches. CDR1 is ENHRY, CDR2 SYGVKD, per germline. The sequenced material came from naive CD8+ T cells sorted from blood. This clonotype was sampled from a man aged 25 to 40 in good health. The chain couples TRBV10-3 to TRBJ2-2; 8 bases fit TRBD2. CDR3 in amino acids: CAISEAAGGPNTGELFF. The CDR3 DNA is TGTGCCATCAGTGAGGCGGCGGGAGGTCCGAACACCGGGGAGCTGTTTTTT.